A single sample is the source of the 13 T cell receptor delta chains below, sequenced in a study of Vδ1+ human thymocytes. Study results and limitations: Thymic TRG and TRD repertoires appeared highly polyclonal.

No antigen has been identified for these receptors. Sequences come from RNA converted to cDNA by reverse transcription. Pooled V-gene forward primers with one constant-region reverse primer generated the CDR3 amplicons by multiplex PCR. TCRdb re-analyzed the multiplex PCR reads via CATT. The table shows about 25,000 delta-chain clones, with more than 6% occurring only once. What was sequenced was Vdelta1+ gamma-delta thymocytes from the thymus. Subset denoted: FACS-sorted CD3+ TCRalphabeta- TCRVdelta1+ TCRVdelta2- thymocytes. These receptors came from a girl in the first two years of life who had congenital heart surgery.

This clone was observed a few times. V and J are TRDV1 and TRDJ1, with D unresolved. The V gene's germline CDR1 is TSWWSYY and CDR2 QGS. This CDR3 spans 15 amino acids. Between the trimmed V and J ends, which lost 1 base and 0 bases, there was a span of 9 bases. CDR3 sequence: CALGERGRYTDKLIF. In DNA form, the CDR3 reads TGTGCTCTTGGGGAACGAGGGCGGTACACCGATAAACTCATCTTT.

The chain recombines TRDV1 with TRDJ1, with TRDD3 identical over 13 bases. The CDR3 is made up of 21 amino acids. Germline V gene lookup returns CDR1 TSWWSYY and CDR2 QGS. Germline trimming cut 5 bases from V and 0 bases from J; bases unmatched to any gene: 18. CDR3 loop: CALGPFTGGYALRGYTDKLIF. The CDR3 nucleotides read TGTGCTCTTGGGCCTTTTACTGGGGGATACGCCTTGCGAGGGTACACCGATAAACTCATCTTT.

This clone was counted between two and nine times. V usage is TRDV1 and J usage is TRDJ1; 13 nucleotides line up with TRDD3. The germline V gene encodes CDR1 TSWWSYY and CDR2 QGS. This CDR3 is built from 17 residues. Trimming cost V 3 bases and J 8 bases; bases outside gene matches: 12. CDR3 sequence (DNA): TGTGCTCTTGGGGATATTCCCCGTACTGGGGGATACGGAAAACTCATCTTT. Residues: CALGDIPRTGGYGKLIF.

The chain employs TRDV1 and TRDJ1; D remains ambiguous. The CDR3 covers 19 residues. Germline CDR1 and CDR2: TSWWSYY and QGS. V shed 6 bases and J shed 10 bases, with 36 bases lying between them. For the CDR3, the DNA is TGTGCTCTTGGATCGGACCTCATTTACGGGGTACGTGGCAAGAGTGGACTCATCTTT. This sequence encodes CALGSDLIYGVRGKSGLIF.

The genes are TRDV3 and TRDJ1, with 7 bases lining up with TRDD3. Unmatched junction bases numbered 16, after V lost 1 base and J lost 2 bases. This CDR3 is 17 amino acids long. The V gene's germline CDR1 is TVYSNPD and CDR2 GDNSRS (reference sequence). In nucleotides, the CDR3 is TGTGCCTTTATTTGGCCTCAGGAAGGGGGATCTACCGATAAACTCATCTTT. It yields the protein CAFIWPQEGGSTDKLIF. Drawing the rest from reference TRDV3 and TRDJ1, the complete variable domain is CDKVTQSSPDQTVASGSEVVLLCTYDTVYSNPDLFWYRIRPDYSFQFVFYGDNSRSEGADFTQGRFSVKHILTQKAFHLVISPVRTEDSATYYCAFIWPQEGGSTDKLIFGKGTRVTVEP.

The sample holds a few counts of this clone. The chain employs TRDV1 and TRDJ1, with TRDD3 matching over 8 bases. The CDR3 spans 23 residues. V lost 0 bases to trimming and J lost 0 bases; unmatched junction nucleotides: 24. The germline CDR1 and CDR2 sequences are TSWWSYY and QGS. This CDR3 is CALGELLVILRPLGGSHTDKLIF. The CDR3 bases are TGTGCTCTTGGGGAACTGCTCGTAATACTACGACCCCTTGGGGGATCGCACACCGATAAACTCATCTTT.

The chain recombines TRDV1 with TRDJ1; 7 bases line up with TRDD3. Germline matching of the DNA provided the J gene here, since TCRdb leaves it blank. Looked up from germline, CDR1 is TSWWSYY and CDR2 is QGS. The CDR3 runs 20 residues. J was trimmed by 3 bases and V by 3 bases; bases with no gene match: 22. The CDR3 loop reads CALGDGDGGRTPYTPDKLIF. CDR3 nucleotides: TGTGCTCTTGGGGACGGGGATGGGGGAAGAACCCCCTACACGCCCGATAAACTCATCTTT.

Only a few counts were recorded for this clone. The chain has TRDV1 and TRDJ1, with a weak D call TRDD2 (6 bases). Looked up from germline, CDR1 is TSWWSYY and CDR2 is QGS. The CDR3 runs to 18 residues. V was cut by 5 bases and J by 3 bases, with 25 bases left in between. This CDR3 reads CALGSHDPLPQGADKLIF. For the CDR3, the DNA is TGTGCTCTTGGGTCACACGACCCGCTTCCTCAAGGAGCCGATAAACTCATCTTT.

This chain joins TRDV1 and TRDJ1; D is possibly TRDD3 (5 bases). The V gene lost 5 bases and the J gene lost 4 bases, with 20 bases spanning the gap. The CDR3 length is 16 residues. Looked up from germline, CDR1 is TSWWSYY and CDR2 is QGS. CDR3 DNA: TGTGCTCTTGGGAGGGTGCGGGATCGGGGCATCGATAAACTCATCTTT. Protein: CALGRVRDRGIDKLIF.

Only a few counts were recorded for this clone. The chain employs TRDV1 and TRDJ1, with 10 nucleotides matching TRDD3. The germline CDR1 and CDR2 sequences are TSWWSYY and QGS. The junction had 19 bases not matched to a gene; V was cut back by 1 base and J by 5 bases. CDR3 size: 20 residues. The CDR3 DNA reads TGTGCTCTTGGGGAACCCCATCCCTTCTGGGGGATAGAAAAGGTAGATAAACTCATCTTT. Its protein product is CALGEPHPFWGIEKVDKLIF.

A few counts support this clone. The chain is built from TRDV1 and TRDJ1; 12 nucleotides match TRDD3. Germline-derived CDR1 and CDR2 are TSWWSYY and QGS. With 2 bases clipped from V and 2 bases from J, the junction kept 27 bases outside the gene matches. There are 24 residues in the CDR3. CDR3 residues: CALGEVASPLSPGLLGDTTDKLIF. The CDR3 DNA reads as TGTGCTCTTGGGGAAGTGGCAAGTCCCCTTTCGCCGGGGCTCCTGGGGGATACGACCGATAAACTCATCTTT.

The chain recombines TRDV1 with TRDJ1; TRDD3 agrees at 7 bases. From germline, CDR1 is TSWWSYY and CDR2 QGS. The V and J ends lost 7 bases and 2 bases, in that order; junction bases with no gene match: 25. The length of the CDR3 is 20 residues. Here the CDR3 reads CALVGVHRRSLRGITDKLIF. DNA of the CDR3: TGTGCTCTTGTCGGGGTCCACCGACGGTCGCTAAGGGGGATTACCGATAAACTCATCTTT.

This chain links TRDV1 with TRDJ1; the D gene could be TRDD2 or TRDD3 (8 bases each). The germline gives CDR1 TSWWSYY, CDR2 QGS. The CDR3 contains 21 residues. V gave up 2 bases and J gave up 0 bases, with 28 bases separating them. CDR3 in amino acids: CALGEGLPTEGIRYHTDKLIF. For the CDR3, the DNA is TGTGCTCTTGGGGAAGGGCTTCCTACGGAAGGGATACGGTATCACACCGATAAACTCATCTTT.